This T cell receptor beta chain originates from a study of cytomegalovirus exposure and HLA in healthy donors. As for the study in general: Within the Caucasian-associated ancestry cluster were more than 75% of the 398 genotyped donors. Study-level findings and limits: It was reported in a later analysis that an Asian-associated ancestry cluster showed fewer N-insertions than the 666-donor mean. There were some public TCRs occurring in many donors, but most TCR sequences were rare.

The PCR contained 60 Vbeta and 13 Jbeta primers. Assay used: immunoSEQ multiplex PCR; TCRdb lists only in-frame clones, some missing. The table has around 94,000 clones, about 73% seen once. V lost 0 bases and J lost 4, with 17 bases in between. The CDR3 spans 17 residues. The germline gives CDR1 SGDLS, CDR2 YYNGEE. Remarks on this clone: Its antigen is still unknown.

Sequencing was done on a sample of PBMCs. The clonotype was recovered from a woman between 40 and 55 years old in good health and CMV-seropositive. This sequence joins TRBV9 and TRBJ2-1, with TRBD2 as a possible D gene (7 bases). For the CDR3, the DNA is TGTGCCAGCAGCGTAGACCTCAGGGGAGGGCATTACAATGAGCAGTTCTTC. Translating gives CASSVDLRGGHYNEQFF.